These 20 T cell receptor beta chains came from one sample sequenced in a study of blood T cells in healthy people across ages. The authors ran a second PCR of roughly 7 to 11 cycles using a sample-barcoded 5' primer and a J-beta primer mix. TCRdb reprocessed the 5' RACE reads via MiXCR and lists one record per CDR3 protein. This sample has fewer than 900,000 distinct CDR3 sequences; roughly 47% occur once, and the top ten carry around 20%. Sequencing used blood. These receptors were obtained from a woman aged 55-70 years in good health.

CDR3: CASSEGWDGSYEQYF. The CDR3, as DNA: TGTGCCAGCAGCGAGGGGTGGGACGGATCCTACGAGCAGTACTTC. V gene TRBV12-3 or TRBV12-4 combines with J gene TRBJ2-7; D is possibly TRBD1 or TRBD2 (5 bases each). The V end lost 6 bases, the J end lost 1 base, and 16 bases lay between the germline ends. This CDR3 has 15 amino acids.

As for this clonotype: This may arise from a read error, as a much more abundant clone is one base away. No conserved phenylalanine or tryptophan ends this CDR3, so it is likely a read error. For the CDR3, the DNA is TGTGCCAGCAGCGTAGGTCTGAATCGGGTCTCCTACGAGCAGTACTTA. The encoded protein is CASSVGLNRVSYEQYL. The chain recombines TRBV9 with TRBJ2-7; D is undetermined. V dropped 0 bases and J dropped 0 bases, with 13 bases sitting between them. The CDR3 runs 16 residues. CDR1 and CDR2 (germline): SGDLS, YYNGEE.

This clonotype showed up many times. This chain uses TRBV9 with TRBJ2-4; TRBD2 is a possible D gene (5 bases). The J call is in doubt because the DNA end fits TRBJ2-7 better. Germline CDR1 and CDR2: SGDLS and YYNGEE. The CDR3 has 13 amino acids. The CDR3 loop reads CASSVDFGDEQYF. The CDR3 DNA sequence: TGTGCCAGCAGCGTAGACTTCGGGGACGAGCAGTACTTC.

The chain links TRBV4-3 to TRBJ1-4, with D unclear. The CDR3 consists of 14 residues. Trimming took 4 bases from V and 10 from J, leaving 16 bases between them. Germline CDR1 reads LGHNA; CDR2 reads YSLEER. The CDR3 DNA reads TGCGCCAGCAGCCTTTGGTCTCTAGACGGAAAACTGTTTTTT. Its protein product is CASSLWSLDGKLFF.

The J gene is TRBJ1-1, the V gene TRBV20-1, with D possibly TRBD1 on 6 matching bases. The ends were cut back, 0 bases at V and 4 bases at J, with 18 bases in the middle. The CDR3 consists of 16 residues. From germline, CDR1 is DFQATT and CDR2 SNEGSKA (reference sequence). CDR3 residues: CSAREGGRGPGTEAFF. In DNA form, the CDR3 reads TGCAGTGCTAGAGAGGGAGGCCGGGGGCCGGGCACTGAAGCTTTCTTT.

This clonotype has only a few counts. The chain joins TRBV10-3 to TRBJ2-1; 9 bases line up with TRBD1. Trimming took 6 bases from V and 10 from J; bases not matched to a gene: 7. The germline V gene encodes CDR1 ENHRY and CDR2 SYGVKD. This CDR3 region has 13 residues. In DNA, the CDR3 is TGTGCCATCAGAGAGACAGGGGGGGACGAGCAGTTCTTC. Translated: CAIRETGGDEQFF.

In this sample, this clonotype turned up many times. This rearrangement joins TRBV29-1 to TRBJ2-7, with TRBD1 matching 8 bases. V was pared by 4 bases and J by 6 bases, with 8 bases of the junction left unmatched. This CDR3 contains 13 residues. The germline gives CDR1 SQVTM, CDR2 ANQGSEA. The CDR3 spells CSVGGQGFREQYF. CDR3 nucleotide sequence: TGCAGCGTTGGAGGACAGGGATTTCGCGAGCAGTACTTC.

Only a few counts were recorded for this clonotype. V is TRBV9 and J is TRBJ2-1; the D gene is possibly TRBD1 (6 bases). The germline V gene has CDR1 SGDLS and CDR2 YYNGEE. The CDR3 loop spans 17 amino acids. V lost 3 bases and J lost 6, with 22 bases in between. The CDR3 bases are TGTGCCAGCAGCGCCCATGTCAATGGGGGCCCAGGCAATGAGCAGTTCTTC. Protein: CASSAHVNGGPGNEQFF.

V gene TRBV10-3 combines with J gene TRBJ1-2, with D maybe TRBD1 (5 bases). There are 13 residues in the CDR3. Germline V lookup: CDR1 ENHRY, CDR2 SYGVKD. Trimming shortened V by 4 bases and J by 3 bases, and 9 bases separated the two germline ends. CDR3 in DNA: TGTGCCATCAGTGCGGGGCAGGACTATGGCTACACCTTC. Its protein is CAISAGQDYGYTF.

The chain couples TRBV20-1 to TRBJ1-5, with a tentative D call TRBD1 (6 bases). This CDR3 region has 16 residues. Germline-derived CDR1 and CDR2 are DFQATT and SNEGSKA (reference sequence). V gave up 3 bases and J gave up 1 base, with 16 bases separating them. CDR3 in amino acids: CSASSLGAWSNQPQHF. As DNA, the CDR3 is TGCAGTGCTAGTTCTTTGGGGGCCTGGAGCAATCAGCCCCAGCATTTT.

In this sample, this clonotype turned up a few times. This CDR3 is CASSLLTSGAQYF. Here the CDR3 DNA reads TGCGCCAGCAGCTTGCTGACTAGTGGGGCCCAGTACTTC. The chain couples TRBV5-1 to TRBJ2-7, with D possibly matching TRBD2 (6 bases). V shed 1 base and J shed 10 bases, with 15 bases lying between them. This CDR3 contains 13 residues. Germline V gene lookup returns CDR1 SGHRS and CDR2 YFSETQ.

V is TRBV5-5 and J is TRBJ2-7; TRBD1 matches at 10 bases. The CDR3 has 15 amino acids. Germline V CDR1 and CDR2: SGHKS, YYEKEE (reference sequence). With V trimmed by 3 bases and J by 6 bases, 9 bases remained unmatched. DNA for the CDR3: TGTGCCAGCAGCTGGGGACAGGGGAAGAGGGGCGAGCAGTACTTC. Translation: CASSWGQGKRGEQYF.

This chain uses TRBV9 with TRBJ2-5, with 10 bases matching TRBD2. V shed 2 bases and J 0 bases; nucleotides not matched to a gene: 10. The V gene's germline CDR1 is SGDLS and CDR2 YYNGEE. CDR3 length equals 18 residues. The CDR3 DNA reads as TGTGCCAGCAGCGTCACCGGGACTAGCGCCCGGTACCAAGAGACCCAGTACTTC. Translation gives CASSVTGTSARYQETQYF.

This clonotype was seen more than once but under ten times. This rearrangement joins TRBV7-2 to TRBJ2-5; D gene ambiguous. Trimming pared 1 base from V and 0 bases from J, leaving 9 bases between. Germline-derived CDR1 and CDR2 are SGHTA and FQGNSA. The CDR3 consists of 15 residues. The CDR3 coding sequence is TGTGCCAGCAGCTTAGTCATGGGAAACCAAGAGACCCAGTACTTC. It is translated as CASSLVMGNQETQYF.

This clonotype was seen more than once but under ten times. CDR3 coding DNA: TGTGCCAGCAGCTTAGCGGGAGGGCTTAATGAGCAGTTCTTC. It encodes CASSLAGGLNEQFF. The chain recombines TRBV7-9 with TRBJ2-1, with 7 bases fitting TRBD2. Trimming cost V 0 bases and J 7 bases; bases outside gene matches: 3. This CDR3 is 14 amino acids long. Germline V gene data show CDR1 as SEHNR and CDR2 as FQNEAQ (reference sequence).

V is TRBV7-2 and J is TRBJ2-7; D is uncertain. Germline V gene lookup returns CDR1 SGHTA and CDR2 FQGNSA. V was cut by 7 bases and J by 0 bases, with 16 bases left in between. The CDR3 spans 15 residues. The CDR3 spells CASTGSTTDSYEQYF. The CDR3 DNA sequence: TGTGCCAGCACCGGATCAACAACCGACTCCTACGAGCAGTACTTC.

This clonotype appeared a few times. CDR3 in DNA: TGTGCCAGCACCAGACGGGGCGCTTACGAGCAGTACTTC. This translates into CASTRRGAYEQYF. The V and J genes are TRBV6-8 and TRBJ2-7, with D possibly being TRBD1 or TRBD2 (5 bases each). V was shortened by 7 bases and J by 4 bases, with 14 bases between the two germline ends. CDR1 is MNHGY and CDR2 is SAAAGT in the germline V gene. The CDR3 sequence is 13 residues long.

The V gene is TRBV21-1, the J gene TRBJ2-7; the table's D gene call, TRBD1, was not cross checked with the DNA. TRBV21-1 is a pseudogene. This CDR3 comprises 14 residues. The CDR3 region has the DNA TGTGCCAGCAGCCGCCTAATGACAGGGTACGAGCAGTACTTC. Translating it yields CASSRLMTGYEQYF.

The DNA for the CDR3 is TGCAGTGCAGGGACAGCCCCTGTTGGGCAGTACTTC. Its translation is CSAGTAPVGQYF. The rearrangement joins TRBV20-1 to TRBJ2-7; 7 bases align to TRBD1. Germline V gene sequence: CDR1 DFQATT, CDR2 SNEGSKA (reference sequence). V was pared by 6 bases and J by 9 bases, with 11 bases of the junction left unmatched. The CDR3 sequence is 12 residues long.

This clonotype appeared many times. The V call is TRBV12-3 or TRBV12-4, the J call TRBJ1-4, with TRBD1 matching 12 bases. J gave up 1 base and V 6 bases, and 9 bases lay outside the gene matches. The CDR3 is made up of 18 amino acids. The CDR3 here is CASSRDRGRVRTNEKLFF. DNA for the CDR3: TGTGCCAGCAGCCGGGACAGGGGGCGCGTGAGAACTAATGAAAAACTGTTTTTT.